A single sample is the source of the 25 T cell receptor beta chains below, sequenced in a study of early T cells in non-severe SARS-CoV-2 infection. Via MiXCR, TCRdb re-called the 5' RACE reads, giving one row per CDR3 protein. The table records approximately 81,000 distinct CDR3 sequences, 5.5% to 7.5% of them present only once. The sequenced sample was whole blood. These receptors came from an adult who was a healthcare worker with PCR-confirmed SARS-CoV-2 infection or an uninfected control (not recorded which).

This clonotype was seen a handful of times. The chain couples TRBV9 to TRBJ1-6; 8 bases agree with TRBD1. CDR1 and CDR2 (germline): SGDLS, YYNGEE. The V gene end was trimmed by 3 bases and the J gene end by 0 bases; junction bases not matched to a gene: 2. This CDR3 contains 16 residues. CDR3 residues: CASSGGTGSYNSPLHF. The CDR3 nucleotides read TGTGCCAGCAGCGGAGGGACAGGCTCCTATAATTCACCCCTCCACTTT.

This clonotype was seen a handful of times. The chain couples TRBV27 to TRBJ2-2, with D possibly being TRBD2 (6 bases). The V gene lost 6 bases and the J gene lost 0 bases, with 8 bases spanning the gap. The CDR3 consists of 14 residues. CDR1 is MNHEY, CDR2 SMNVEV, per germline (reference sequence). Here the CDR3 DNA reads TGTGCCAGCAGAGGAGGGGCGAACACCGGGGAGCTGTTTTTT. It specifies CASRGGANTGELFF.

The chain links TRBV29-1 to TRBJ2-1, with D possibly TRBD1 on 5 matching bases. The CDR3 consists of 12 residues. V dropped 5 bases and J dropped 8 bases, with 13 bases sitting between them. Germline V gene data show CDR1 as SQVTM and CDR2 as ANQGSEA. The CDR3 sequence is CSVRSGFDEQFF. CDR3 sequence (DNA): TGCAGCGTTAGATCAGGGTTCGATGAGCAGTTCTTC.

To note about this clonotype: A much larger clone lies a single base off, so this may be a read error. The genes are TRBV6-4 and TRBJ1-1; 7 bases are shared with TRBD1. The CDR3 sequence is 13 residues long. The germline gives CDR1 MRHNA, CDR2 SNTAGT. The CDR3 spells CACSNRQGTEAFF. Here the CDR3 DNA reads TGTGCCTGCAGTAATAGACAGGGAACTGAAGCTTTCTTT.

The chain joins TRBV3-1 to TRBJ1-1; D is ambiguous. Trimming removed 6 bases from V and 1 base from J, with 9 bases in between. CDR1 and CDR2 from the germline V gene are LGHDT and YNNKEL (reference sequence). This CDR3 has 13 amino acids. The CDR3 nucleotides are TGTGCCAGCAGGTTCGGGCCGAACACTGAAGCTTTCTTT. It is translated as CASRFGPNTEAFF.

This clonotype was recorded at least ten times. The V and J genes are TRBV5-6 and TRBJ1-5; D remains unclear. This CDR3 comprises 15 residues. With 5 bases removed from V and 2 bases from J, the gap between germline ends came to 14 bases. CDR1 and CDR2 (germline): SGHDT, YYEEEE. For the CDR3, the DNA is TGTGCCAGCAGACCCATCCTTGAGGGCAATCAGCCCCAGCATTTT. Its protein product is CASRPILEGNQPQHF.

CDR3 nucleotide sequence: TGCAGTGCTAGATCCACACAGGGGATCAATCAGCCCCAGCATTTT. It yields the protein CSARSTQGINQPQHF. The chain recombines TRBV20-1 with TRBJ1-5, with 7 bases aligning to TRBD1. Germline CDR1 reads DFQATT; CDR2 reads SNEGSKA (reference sequence). The V and J ends lost 2 bases and 3 bases, in that order; junction bases with no gene match: 7. This CDR3 has 15 amino acids.

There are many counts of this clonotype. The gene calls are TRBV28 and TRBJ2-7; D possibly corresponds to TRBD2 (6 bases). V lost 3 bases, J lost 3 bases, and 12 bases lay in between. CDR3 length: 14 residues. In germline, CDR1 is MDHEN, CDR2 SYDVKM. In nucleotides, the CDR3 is TGTGCCAGCAGTTTTCCGGGGAGGAACTACGAGCAGTACTTC. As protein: CASSFPGRNYEQYF.

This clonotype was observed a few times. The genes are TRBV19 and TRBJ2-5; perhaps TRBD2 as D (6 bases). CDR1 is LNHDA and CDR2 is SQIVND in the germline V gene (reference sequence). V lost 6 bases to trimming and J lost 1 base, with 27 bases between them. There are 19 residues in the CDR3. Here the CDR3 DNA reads TGTGCCAGTAGCCTTGCCCGGGCCGGGAGAACCCCCTCCCAAGAGACCCAGTACTTC. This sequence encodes CASSLARAGRTPSQETQYF. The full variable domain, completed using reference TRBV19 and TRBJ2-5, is DGGITQSPKYLFRKEGQNVTLSCEQNLNHDAMYWYRQDPGQGLRLIYYSQIVNDFQKGDIAEGYSVSREKKESFPLTVTSAQKNPTAFYLCASSLARAGRTPSQETQYFGPGTRLLVL.

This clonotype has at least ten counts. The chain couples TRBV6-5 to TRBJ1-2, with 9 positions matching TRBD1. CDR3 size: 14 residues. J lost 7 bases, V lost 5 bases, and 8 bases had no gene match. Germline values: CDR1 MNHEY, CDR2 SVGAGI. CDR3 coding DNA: TGTGCCAGCAGTCAGGGACAGGGCTTAGGTGGCTACACCTTC. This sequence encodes CASSQGQGLGGYTF.

The CDR3 loop is CASSIKAGFETQYF. The CDR3 region has the DNA TGTGCCAGCTCCATTAAGGCCGGGTTCGAGACCCAGTACTTC. This rearrangement joins TRBV27 to TRBJ2-5; no reliable D call. V lost 8 bases to trimming and J lost 5 bases, with 18 bases between them. Germline V gene data show CDR1 as MNHEY and CDR2 as SMNVEV (reference sequence). The CDR3 extends over 14 amino acids.

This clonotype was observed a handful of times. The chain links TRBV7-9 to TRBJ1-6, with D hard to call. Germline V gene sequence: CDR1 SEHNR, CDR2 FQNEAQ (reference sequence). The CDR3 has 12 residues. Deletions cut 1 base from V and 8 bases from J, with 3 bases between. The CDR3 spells CASSLGDSPLHF. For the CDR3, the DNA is TGTGCCAGCAGCTTAGGGGATTCACCCCTCCACTTT.

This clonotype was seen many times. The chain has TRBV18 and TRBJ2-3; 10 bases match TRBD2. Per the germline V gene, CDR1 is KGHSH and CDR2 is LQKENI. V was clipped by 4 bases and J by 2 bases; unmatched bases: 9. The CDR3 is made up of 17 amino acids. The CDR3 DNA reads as TGTGCCAGCTCACTTCGGACTAGCGGATTCTCCACAGATACGCAGTATTTT. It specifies CASSLRTSGFSTDTQYF.

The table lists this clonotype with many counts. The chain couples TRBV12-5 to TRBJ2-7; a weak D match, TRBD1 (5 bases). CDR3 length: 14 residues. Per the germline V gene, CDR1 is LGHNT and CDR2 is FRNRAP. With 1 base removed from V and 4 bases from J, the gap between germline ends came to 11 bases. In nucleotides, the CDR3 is TGTGCTAGTGGTTTGGGGACACTGGTGTACGAGCAGTACTTC. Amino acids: CASGLGTLVYEQYF.

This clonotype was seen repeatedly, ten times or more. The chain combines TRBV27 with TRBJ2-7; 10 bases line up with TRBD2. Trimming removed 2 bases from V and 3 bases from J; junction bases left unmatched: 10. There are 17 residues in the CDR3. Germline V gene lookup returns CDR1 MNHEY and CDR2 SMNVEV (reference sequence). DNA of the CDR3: TGTGCCAGCAGTTTAGAATCTAGCGGGAGCAGACACTACGAGCAGTACTTC. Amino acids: CASSLESSGSRHYEQYF.

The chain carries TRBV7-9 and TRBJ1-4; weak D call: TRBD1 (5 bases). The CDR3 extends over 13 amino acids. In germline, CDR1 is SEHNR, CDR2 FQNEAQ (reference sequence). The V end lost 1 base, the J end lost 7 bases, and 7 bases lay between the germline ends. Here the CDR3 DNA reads TGTGCCAGCAGCTTAGAGGGGTCTGAAAAACTGTTTTTT. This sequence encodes CASSLEGSEKLFF.

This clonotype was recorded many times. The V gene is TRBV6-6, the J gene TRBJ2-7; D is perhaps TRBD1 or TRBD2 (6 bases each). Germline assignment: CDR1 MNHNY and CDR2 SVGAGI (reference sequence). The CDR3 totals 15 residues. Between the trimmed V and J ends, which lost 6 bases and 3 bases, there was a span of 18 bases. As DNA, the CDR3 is TGTGCCAGCAGCAGCACCCCGGGGGCAAGCTACGAGCAGTACTTC. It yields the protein CASSSTPGASYEQYF.

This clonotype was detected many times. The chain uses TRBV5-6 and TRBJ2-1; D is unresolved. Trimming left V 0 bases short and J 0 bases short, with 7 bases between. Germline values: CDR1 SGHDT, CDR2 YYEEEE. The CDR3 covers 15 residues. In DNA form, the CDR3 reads TGTGCCAGCAGCTTGGGGCAGAGCTCCTACAATGAGCAGTTCTTC. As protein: CASSLGQSSYNEQFF.

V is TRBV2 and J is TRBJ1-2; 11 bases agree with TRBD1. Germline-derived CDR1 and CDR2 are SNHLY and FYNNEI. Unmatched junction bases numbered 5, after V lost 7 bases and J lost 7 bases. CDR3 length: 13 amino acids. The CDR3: CASNGQGAGGYTF. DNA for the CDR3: TGTGCCAGCAACGGACAGGGGGCTGGTGGCTACACCTTC. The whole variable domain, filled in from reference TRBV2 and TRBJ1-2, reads EPEVTQTPSHQVTQMGQEVILRCVPISNHLYFYWYRQILGQKVEFLVSFYNNEISEKSEIFDDQFSVERPDGSNFTLKIRSTKLEDSAMYFCASNGQGAGGYTFGSGTRLTVV.

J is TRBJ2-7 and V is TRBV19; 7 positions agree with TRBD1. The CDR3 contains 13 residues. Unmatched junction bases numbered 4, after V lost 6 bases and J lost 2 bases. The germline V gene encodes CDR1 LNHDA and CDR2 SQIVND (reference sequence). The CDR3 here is CASRSDRTYEQYF. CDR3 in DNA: TGTGCCAGTAGGTCGGACAGGACCTACGAGCAGTACTTC.

Here the CDR3 reads CASSPTAGQGIQETQYF. The CDR3 coding sequence is TGTGCCAGCAGTCCCACCGCGGGGCAGGGGATCCAAGAGACCCAGTACTTC. The chain is built from TRBV12-3 or TRBV12-4 and TRBJ2-5; D is possibly TRBD1 or TRBD2 (6 bases each). V dropped 5 bases and J dropped 1 base, with 20 bases sitting between them. CDR3 size: 17 residues.

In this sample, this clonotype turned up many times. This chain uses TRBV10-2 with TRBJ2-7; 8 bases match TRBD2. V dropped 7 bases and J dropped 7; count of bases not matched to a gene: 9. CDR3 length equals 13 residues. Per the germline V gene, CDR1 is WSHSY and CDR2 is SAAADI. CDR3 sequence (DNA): TGCGCCAGCAATGCGGGGGGCTCTAAGGAGCAGTACTTC. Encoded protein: CASNAGGSKEQYF.

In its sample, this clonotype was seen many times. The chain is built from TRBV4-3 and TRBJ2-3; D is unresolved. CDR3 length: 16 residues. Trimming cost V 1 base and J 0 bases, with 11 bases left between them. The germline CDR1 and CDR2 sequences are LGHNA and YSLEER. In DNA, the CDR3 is TGCGCCAGCAGCCAAGCATTCGGTTCCAGCACAGATACGCAGTATTTT. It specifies CASSQAFGSSTDTQYF.

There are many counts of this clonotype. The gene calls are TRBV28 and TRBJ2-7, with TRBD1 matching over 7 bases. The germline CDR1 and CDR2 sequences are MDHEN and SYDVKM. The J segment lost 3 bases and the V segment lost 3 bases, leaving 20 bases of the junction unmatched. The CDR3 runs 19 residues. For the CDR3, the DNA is TGTGCCAGCAGTTTCCCGAACTTTAAGACAGGGAAGAAGGGCTACGAGCAGTACTTC. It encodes CASSFPNFKTGKKGYEQYF.

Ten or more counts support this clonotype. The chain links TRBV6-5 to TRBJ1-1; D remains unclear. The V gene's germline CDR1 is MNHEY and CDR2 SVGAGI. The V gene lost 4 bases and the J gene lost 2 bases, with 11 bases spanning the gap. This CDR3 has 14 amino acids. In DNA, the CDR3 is TGTGCCAGCAGTTTAAGTTCAGGAAACACTGAAGCTTTCTTT. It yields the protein CASSLSSGNTEAFF.